This T cell receptor (beta chain) was sequenced during a study of blood T cell repertoires in COVID-19. Study-wide background: Samples came from the United States, Italy and Spain, spanning acute and convalescent COVID-19.

The V segment lost 1 base and the J segment 12 bases; nucleotides outside the gene matches: 4. Germline CDR1 LGHDT, CDR2 YNNKEL (reference sequence). CDR3 length: 13 residues. Here immunoSEQ multiplex PCR was the method, and the copy in TCRdb shows in-frame clones only, minus some. Here the sample spans roughly 250,000 clones, 80% to 85% being singletons. This TCR was sampled from a man aged 50-60 years with active or convalescent COVID-19. The source material was peripheral blood. The rearrangement uses TRBV3-1 (or the pseudogene TRBV3-2) and TRBJ1-4, with 8 nucleotides matching TRBD1. The CDR3 region has the DNA TGTGCCAGCAGCCAAGGCAGGGGGCGGGAACTGTTTTTT. This codes for CASSQGRGRELFF.